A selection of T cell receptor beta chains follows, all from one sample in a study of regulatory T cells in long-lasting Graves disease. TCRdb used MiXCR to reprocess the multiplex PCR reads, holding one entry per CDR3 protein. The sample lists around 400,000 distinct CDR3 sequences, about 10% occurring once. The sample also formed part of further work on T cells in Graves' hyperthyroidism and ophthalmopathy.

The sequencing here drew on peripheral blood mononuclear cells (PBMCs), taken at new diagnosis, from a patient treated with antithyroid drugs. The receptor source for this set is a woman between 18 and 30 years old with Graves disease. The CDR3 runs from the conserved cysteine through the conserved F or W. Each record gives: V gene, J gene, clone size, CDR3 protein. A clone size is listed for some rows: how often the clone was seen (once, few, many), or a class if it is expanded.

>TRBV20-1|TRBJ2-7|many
CSASGSPYEQYF
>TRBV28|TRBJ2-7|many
CASSPGLAGGLVYEQYF
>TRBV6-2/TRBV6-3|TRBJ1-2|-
CASSLVSPGGGYTF
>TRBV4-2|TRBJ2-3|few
CASSFRTSGGATDTQYF
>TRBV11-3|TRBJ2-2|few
CASSHSVDTGELFF
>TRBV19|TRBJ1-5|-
CASSYGFGQPQHF
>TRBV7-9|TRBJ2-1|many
CASSLEGLQDEQFF
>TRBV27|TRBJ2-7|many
CASSWALLAHEQYF
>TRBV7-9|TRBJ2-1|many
CASSLSQRDRGGNNEQFF
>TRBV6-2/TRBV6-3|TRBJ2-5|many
CASSWSGVQETQYF
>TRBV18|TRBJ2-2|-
CASSGPRPDTGELFF
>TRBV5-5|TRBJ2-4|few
CASSAVTGIQYF
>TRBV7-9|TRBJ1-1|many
CASSLVVTVIENTEAFF
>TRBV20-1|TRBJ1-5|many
CSATQGRDRNQPQHF
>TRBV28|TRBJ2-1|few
CASSFGEQFF
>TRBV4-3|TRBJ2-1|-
CASSQGLAGGLYNEQFF
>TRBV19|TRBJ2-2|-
CASSIDEGTGELFF
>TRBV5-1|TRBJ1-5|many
CASSLNRDFNQPQHF
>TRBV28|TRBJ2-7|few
CASRPGQGARSEQYF
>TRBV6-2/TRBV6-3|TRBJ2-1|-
CASSYSYRRSYNEQFF
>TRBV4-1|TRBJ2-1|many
CASSQVERSRNEQFF
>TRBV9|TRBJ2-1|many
CASSVEGGGAWNEQFF
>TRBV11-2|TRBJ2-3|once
CASSLQVATDTQYF
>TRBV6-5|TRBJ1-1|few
CASSYTRGNTEAFF
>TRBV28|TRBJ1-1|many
CASSQDLENTEAFF
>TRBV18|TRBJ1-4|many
CASSPSGRGEKLFF
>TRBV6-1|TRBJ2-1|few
CASSPSGPLNNSYNEQFF
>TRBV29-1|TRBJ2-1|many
CSVERGDGSYNEQFF
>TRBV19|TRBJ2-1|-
CASSSLLAGTFGSYNEQFF
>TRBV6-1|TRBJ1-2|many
CASSKSSYGYTF
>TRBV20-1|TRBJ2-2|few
CSARDGRLALHSGELFF
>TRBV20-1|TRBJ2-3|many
CSAVAQGRGDTQYF
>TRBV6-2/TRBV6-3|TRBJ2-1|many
CASSYGLEGGNEQFF
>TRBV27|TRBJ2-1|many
CASSSTVSSGDEQFF
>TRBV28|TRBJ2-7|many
CASRGDSHGSEQYF
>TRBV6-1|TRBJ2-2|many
CASNPGGENTGELFF
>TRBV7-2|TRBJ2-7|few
CASTNRLAGETIYEQYF
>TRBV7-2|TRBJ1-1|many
CASSQFMNTEAFF